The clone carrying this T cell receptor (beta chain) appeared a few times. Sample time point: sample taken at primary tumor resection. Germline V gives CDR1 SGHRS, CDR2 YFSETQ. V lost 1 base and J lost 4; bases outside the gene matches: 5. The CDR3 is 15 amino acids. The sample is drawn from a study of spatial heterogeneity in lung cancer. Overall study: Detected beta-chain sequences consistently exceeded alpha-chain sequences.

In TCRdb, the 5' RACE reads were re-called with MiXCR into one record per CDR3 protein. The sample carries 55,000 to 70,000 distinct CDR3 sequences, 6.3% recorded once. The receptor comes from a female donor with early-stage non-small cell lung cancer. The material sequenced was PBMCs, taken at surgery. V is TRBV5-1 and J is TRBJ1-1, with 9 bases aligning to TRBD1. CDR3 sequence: CASSLYPGQGTEAFF. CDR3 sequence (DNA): TGCGCCAGCAGCTTGTATCCGGGACAGGGCACTGAAGCTTTCTTT.